One sample yielded the 25 T cell receptor beta chains listed below, sequenced in a study of blood T cell repertoires in COVID-19. Assay used: immunoSEQ multiplex PCR; TCRdb lists only in-frame clones, some missing. The sample records about 76,000 clones, about 81% being singletons. The sequenced material came from peripheral blood. Every receptor here comes from a human donor in a cohort sampled during active COVID-19.

This chain uses TRBV7-9 with TRBJ1-1, with D tentatively TRBD1 (5 bases). This CDR3 has 17 residues. V was shortened by 1 base and J by 1 base, with 16 bases between the two germline ends. Germline V gene lookup returns CDR1 SEHNR and CDR2 FQNEAQ (reference sequence). In DNA, the CDR3 is TGTGCCAGCAGCTTAGGCTACCTAAGGGGCACGAACACTGAAGCTTTCTTT. Translating it yields CASSLGYLRGTNTEAFF.

The chain recombines TRBV7-3 with TRBJ1-1; D call uncertain. The germline V gene encodes CDR1 SGHTA and CDR2 FQGTGA. The CDR3 contains 14 residues. Trimming cost V 5 bases and J 3 bases, with 13 bases left between them. The CDR3 nucleotides are TGTGCCAGCAGCCCGTGGGCGGGAGACACTGAAGCTTTCTTT. Translation gives CASSPWAGDTEAFF. The complete variable domain, with remaining parts taken from reference TRBV7-3 and TRBJ1-1, reads GAGVSQTPSNKVTEKGKYVELRCDPISGHTALYWYRQSLGQGPEFLIYFQGTGAADDSGLPNDRFFAVRPEGSVSTLKIQRTERGDSAVYLCASSPWAGDTEAFFGQGTRLTVV.

The V and J genes are TRBV9 and TRBJ2-5, with 9 bases identical to TRBD2. Looked up from germline, CDR1 is SGDLS and CDR2 is YYNGEE. J gave up 2 bases and V 3 bases, and 5 bases lay outside the gene matches. CDR3 length: 15 residues. For the CDR3, the DNA is TGTGCCAGCAGCGGCGGGAGGGGCTTACAAGAGACCCAGTACTTC. Its translation is CASSGGRGLQETQYF.

The rearrangement links TRBV6-5 to TRBJ1-6; a possible D gene is TRBD1 (6 bases). CDR1 MNHEY and CDR2 SVGAGI come from the germline V gene. V lost 2 bases, J lost 10 bases, and 12 bases lay in between. The CDR3 has 14 residues. The CDR3 protein is CASSYGGAKSPLHF. The CDR3 nucleotides are TGTGCCAGCAGTTACGGGGGGGCTAAATCACCCCTCCACTTT.

The rearrangement uses TRBV3-1 (or the pseudogene TRBV3-2) and TRBJ2-7; D remains ambiguous. Germline loops: CDR1 LGHDT, CDR2 YNNKEL (reference sequence). The germline V and J ends were trimmed by 0 bases and 0 bases, with 12 bases remaining between them. The CDR3 extends over 16 amino acids. CDR3 amino acids: CASSQDLGTASYEQYF. In nucleotides, the CDR3 is TGTGCCAGCAGCCAAGATTTAGGCACAGCCTCCTACGAGCAGTACTTC.

The gene calls are TRBV4-1 and TRBJ2-7; 9 bases map to TRBD1. J lost 6 bases, V lost 3 bases, and 6 bases had no gene match. CDR1 MGHRA and CDR2 YSYEKL come from the germline V gene. The CDR3 sequence is 14 residues long. The CDR3, as DNA: TGCGCCAGCAGCCAGGCCGGGACAGGGCGCGAGCAGTACTTC. Protein: CASSQAGTGREQYF.

The chain carries TRBV19 and TRBJ2-3; TRBD2 might be the D (5 bases). Trimming took 7 bases from V and 4 from J, leaving 15 bases between them. The CDR3 spans 14 residues. The germline V gene encodes CDR1 LNHDA and CDR2 SQIVND (reference sequence). The CDR3 loop is CASNEGGRPDTQYF. DNA of the CDR3: TGTGCCAGTAACGAGGGCGGCAGGCCAGATACGCAGTATTTT.

Concerning this clone: The identical CDR3 is also encoded by other nucleotide sequences in the sample. The rearrangement links TRBV7-3 to TRBJ2-1, with 14 bases fitting TRBD2. The length of the CDR3 is 15 residues. CDR1 SGHTA and CDR2 FQGTGA come from the germline V gene. Unmatched junction bases numbered 6, after V lost 5 bases and J lost 9 bases. In nucleotides, the CDR3 is TGTGCCAGCAGCCTGACTAGCGGGGGGGCCGGTGAGCAGTTCTTC. This gives the protein CASSLTSGGAGEQFF.

The chain has TRBV5-1 and TRBJ2-7, with 7 bases lining up with TRBD1. Germline CDR1 is SGHRS and CDR2 is YFSETQ. Trimming cost V 3 bases and J 0 bases; bases outside gene matches: 6. The CDR3 is made up of 15 amino acids. The CDR3 sequence: CASSSGQLDSYEQYF. CDR3 bases: TGCGCCAGCAGCTCGGGACAGCTCGACTCCTACGAGCAGTACTTC.

The chain combines TRBV5-4 with TRBJ2-5; TRBD1 aligns across 8 bases. Germline lookup yields CDR1 SGHNT and CDR2 YYREEE (reference sequence). The trim removed 5 bases at V and 3 bases at J, leaving 9 bases unmatched. The CDR3 loop spans 15 amino acids. DNA of the CDR3: TGTGCCAGCAGGGCCGGGACAGGAGGAAAAGAGACCCAGTACTTC. It specifies CASRAGTGGKETQYF.

The V and J genes are TRBV18 and TRBJ2-5; 9 positions match TRBD1. V was pared by 4 bases and J by 4 bases, with 10 bases of the junction left unmatched. The length of the CDR3 is 16 residues. Germline CDR1 and CDR2: KGHSH and LQKENI. The CDR3 here is CASSHSPGQGGETQYF. CDR3 nucleotides: TGTGCCAGCTCACACTCCCCGGGACAGGGAGGAGAGACCCAGTACTTC. Combining the CDR3 with reference TRBV18 and TRBJ2-5 gives the whole variable domain NAGVMQNPRHLVRRRGQEARLRCSPMKGHSHVYWYRQLPEEGLKFMVYLQKENIIDESGMPKERFSAEFPKEGPSILRIQQVVRGDSAAYFCASSHSPGQGGETQYFGPGTRLLVL.

The V call is TRBV11-2, the J call TRBJ1-6; TRBD1 matches at 8 bases. Germline V gene sequence: CDR1 SGHAT, CDR2 FQNNGV. This CDR3 contains 15 residues. With 3 bases clipped from V and 7 bases from J, the junction kept 5 bases outside the gene matches. CDR3 protein: CASSFFDRGNSPLHF. CDR3 sequence (DNA): TGTGCCAGCAGCTTCTTTGACAGGGGAAATTCACCCCTCCACTTT.

In its sample, this clone was seen once. This chain connects TRBV29-1 to TRBJ1-4; D might be TRBD1 (5 bases). Germline V gene data show CDR1 as SQVTM and CDR2 as ANQGSEA. Trimming stripped 4 bases from V and 8 bases from J, with 11 bases between. The CDR3 sequence is 12 residues long. CDR3 DNA: TGCAGCGTTGGGGGCGCCGGGGAAAAACTGTTTTTT. It encodes CSVGGAGEKLFF.

This clone was counted ten times or more. The chain uses TRBV23-1 and TRBJ1-1; D remains unclear. TRBV23-1 is recorded as an ORF, its role being uncertain. The CDR3 is 11 amino acids. Trimming cost V 8 bases and J 11 bases, with 15 bases left between them. In DNA form, the CDR3 reads TGCGCCAGCCTGCCGCTGTCCCGGGCTTTCTTT. It is translated as CASLPLSRAFF.

The chain links TRBV7-9 to TRBJ1-3; D remains ambiguous. The CDR3 length is 17 residues. The V gene's germline CDR1 is SEHNR and CDR2 FQNEAQ (reference sequence). Trimming took off 3 bases at V and 3 bases at J, with 18 bases between the two ends. Written as DNA, the CDR3 is TGTGCCAGCAGCTTGGGCAGTTCCAGCTCAGGTGGAAACACCATATATTTT. It specifies CASSLGSSSSGGNTIYF.

V usage is TRBV6-5 and J usage is TRBJ1-1; D unresolved. Trimming removed 0 bases at V and 7 bases at J, with 12 bases between. CDR3 length equals 14 residues. CDR1 MNHEY and CDR2 SVGAGI come from the germline V gene. As DNA, the CDR3 is TGTGCCAGCAGTTACTCTAACCCTTCGGGTGAAGCTTTCTTT. It translates to CASSYSNPSGEAFF.

V gene TRBV7-3 combines with J gene TRBJ2-7, with D possibly TRBD1 on 6 matching bases. Germline V gives CDR1 SGHTA, CDR2 FQGTGA. This CDR3 region has 15 residues. V gave up 4 bases and J gave up 3 bases, with 16 bases separating them. The CDR3 DNA reads as TGTGCCAGCAGCTCGACAGGAACCCCTCTCTACGAGCAGTACTTC. It yields the protein CASSSTGTPLYEQYF.

The chain carries TRBV5-1 and TRBJ2-2; 7 nucleotides agree with TRBD1. V was clipped by 3 bases and J by 4 bases; unmatched bases: 3. The germline V gene has CDR1 SGHRS and CDR2 YFSETQ. This CDR3 comprises 14 residues. CDR3 amino acids: CASSSTGFTGELFF. CDR3 sequence (DNA): TGCGCCAGCAGCTCGACAGGGTTCACCGGGGAGCTGTTTTTT.

This clone was counted a few times. This chain links TRBV24-1 with TRBJ2-2; maybe TRBD2 (5 bases). The CDR3 runs 12 residues. V was trimmed by 4 bases and J by 7 bases, leaving 6 bases between them. Germline V gene data show CDR1 as KGHDR and CDR2 as SFDVKD. The CDR3 loop reads CATSDGDGELFF. The CDR3, as DNA: TGTGCCACCAGTGACGGGGACGGGGAGCTGTTTTTT.

This chain joins TRBV5-4 and TRBJ1-2; 9 bases line up with TRBD1. Trimming took 4 bases from V and 8 from J; bases not matched to a gene: 9. There are 14 residues in the CDR3. Germline V gene lookup returns CDR1 SGHNT and CDR2 YYREEE (reference sequence). CDR3 amino acids: CASSRRQGVFGYTF. The DNA for the CDR3 is TGTGCCAGCAGCCGCAGACAGGGGGTTTTCGGCTACACCTTC.

This rearrangement joins TRBV29-1 to TRBJ1-1; D not resolved. The CDR3 spans 13 residues. Germline V gene lookup returns CDR1 SQVTM and CDR2 ANQGSEA. With 5 bases removed from V and 3 bases from J, the gap between germline ends came to 13 bases. The CDR3 sequence is CSVSDMWDTEAFF. Here the CDR3 DNA reads TGCAGCGTTTCAGACATGTGGGACACTGAAGCTTTCTTT. The variable domain in full, with the rest retrieved from reference TRBV29-1 and TRBJ1-1, is SAVISQKPSRDICQRGTSLTIQCQVDSQVTMMFWYRQQPGQSLTLIATANQGSEATYESGFVIDKFPISRPNLTFSTLTVSNMSPEDSSIYLCSVSDMWDTEAFFGQGTRLTVV.

The chain couples TRBV7-9 to TRBJ2-1; D not resolved. There are 16 residues in the CDR3. Trimming took off 5 bases at V and 0 bases at J, with 14 bases between the two ends. Germline assignment: CDR1 SEHNR and CDR2 FQNEAQ (reference sequence). Written as DNA, the CDR3 is TGTGCCAGCAGCGTAAGAGGCATTAGCTCCTACAATGAGCAGTTCTTC. Translation: CASSVRGISSYNEQFF. The entire variable domain, with the rest obtained from reference TRBV7-9 and TRBJ2-1, is as follows: DTGVSQNPRHKITKRGQNVTFRCDPISEHNRLYWYRQTLGQGPEFLTYFQNEAQLEKSRLLSDRFSAERPKGSFSTLEIQRTEQGDSAMYLCASSVRGISSYNEQFFGPGTRLTVL.

The table lists this clone with a few counts. Other DNA sequences within the sample encode an identical CDR3. The chain couples TRBV5-1 to TRBJ1-5; D possibly corresponds to TRBD1 (6 bases). CDR3 size: 14 residues. The germline CDR1 and CDR2 sequences are SGHRS and YFSETQ. The V end lost 2 bases, the J end lost 2 bases, and 8 bases lay between the germline ends. CDR3 in DNA: TGCGCCAGCAGCTTATCAGGGGGCAATCAGCCCCAGCATTTT. Translation gives CASSLSGGNQPQHF.

This CDR3 is CASSLAGGPYNEQFF. The DNA for the CDR3 is TGTGCCAGCAGCTTAGCGGGGGGGCCATACAATGAGCAGTTCTTC. The genes are TRBV7-2 and TRBJ2-1, with D possibly being TRBD2 (7 bases). This CDR3 region has 15 residues. V was pared by 0 bases and J by 4 bases, with 10 bases between. CDR1 and CDR2 (germline): SGHTA, FQGNSA.

This chain uses TRBV18 with TRBJ1-1; TRBD1 matches at 8 bases. Germline V gene sequence: CDR1 KGHSH, CDR2 LQKENI. The length of the CDR3 is 12 residues. J gave up 6 bases and V 4 bases, and 1 base lay outside the gene matches. CDR3 residues: CASSQQGAEAFF. CDR3 in DNA: TGTGCCAGCTCACAACAGGGGGCTGAAGCTTTCTTT.